Following are 19 T cell receptor beta chains from one sample sequenced in a study of regulatory T cells in long-lasting Graves disease. Time point defined: persistent/refractory GD, antithyroid drugs over 5 years with positive TRAb. The TCR library was prepared using RNA isolated from PBMCs. Libraries of TCR beta came from iRepertoire HTBI primers plus Arm-PCR of CDR3 regions. TCRdb itself ran the multiplex PCR reads through MiXCR, one entry per CDR3 protein. This sample has some 420,000 distinct CDR3 sequences, with under 25% found just once. Sequencing was performed on peripheral blood mononuclear cells (PBMCs), taken when the disease was refractory, from a patient treated with antithyroid drugs. These receptors all come from a female donor with Graves disease.

In regard to this clonotype: A read error is possible here, since a much larger clone lies one base away. The CDR3 carries no conserved terminal phenylalanine or tryptophan, so it likely arises from a read error. The chain employs TRBV6-1 and TRBJ2-7, with a tentative D call TRBD1 (5 bases). CDR1 and CDR2 (germline): MNHNS, SASEGT. The CDR3 length is 11 residues. V lost 7 bases and J lost 4, with 8 bases in between. CDR3 sequence (DNA): TGTGCCAGCAAGCAGGGATACGAGCAGTACCTC. Translating it yields CASKQGYEQYL.

The table lists this clonotype with many counts. The chain has TRBV28 and TRBJ1-2; the D is unclear. Looked up from germline, CDR1 is MDHEN and CDR2 is SYDVKM. The CDR3 runs 19 residues. Trimming removed 4 bases at V and 6 bases at J, with 30 bases between. The CDR3 DNA reads TGTGCCAGCAGTTCCCCCGGTTTAGGGCCCGACGGTATAGAGAATGGCTACACCTTC. Amino acids: CASSSPGLGPDGIENGYTF.

This clonotype has at least ten counts. The V and J genes are TRBV11-1 and TRBJ2-7; the D is unclear. This CDR3 has 13 residues. With 0 bases removed from V and 3 bases from J, the gap between germline ends came to 6 bases. The germline CDR1 and CDR2 sequences are SGHAT and FQDESV (reference sequence). The CDR3 sequence is CASSLAGYYEQYF. The CDR3 DNA reads as TGTGCCAGCAGCTTAGCCGGGTACTACGAGCAGTACTTC. Full variable domain (outside the CDR3, taken from reference TRBV11-1 and TRBJ2-7): EAEVAQSPRYKITEKSQAVAFWCDPISGHATLYWYRQILGQGPELLVQFQDESVVDDSQLPKDRFSAERLKGVDSTLKIQPAELGDSAMYLCASSLAGYYEQYFGPGTRLTVT.

This clonotype was counted between two and nine times. A read error may be the cause here, since a much bigger clone is one base away. This sequence joins TRBV29-1 and TRBJ1-1, with 11 bases identical to TRBD1. Germline V lookup: CDR1 SQVTM, CDR2 ANQGSEA. Trimming removed 4 bases from V and 8 bases from J; junction bases left unmatched: 6. CDR3 size: 13 residues. The CDR3: CSVARTGGGEAFF. CDR3 nucleotide sequence: TGCAGCGTTGCCAGGACAGGGGGCGGAGAAGCTTTCTTT.

This clonotype was detected many times. The chain recombines TRBV12-3 or TRBV12-4 with TRBJ1-4, with a weak D call TRBD1 (6 bases). V was trimmed by 5 bases and J by 8 bases, leaving 21 bases between them. The CDR3 extends over 16 amino acids. The CDR3 region is CASSPTLGGVGEKLFF. The CDR3 DNA reads as TGTGCCAGCAGTCCCACCCTAGGGGGAGTAGGCGAAAAACTGTTTTTT.

This clonotype has a handful of counts. This chain links TRBV7-8 with TRBJ1-5; D is ambiguous. The germline V gene has CDR1 SGHVS and CDR2 FQNEAQ. V was shortened by 6 bases and J by 8 bases, with 20 bases between the two germline ends. CDR3 length: 15 residues. Here the CDR3 DNA reads TGTGCCAGCAGTTCTGCGCGGTTCAGACGGGAGCCCCAGCATTTT. It encodes CASSSARFRREPQHF.

This chain uses TRBV2 with TRBJ1-5; D ambiguous. The CDR3 is made up of 16 amino acids. Germline V CDR1 and CDR2: SNHLY, FYNNEI. The V gene lost 3 bases and the J gene lost 6 bases, with 18 bases spanning the gap. For the CDR3, the DNA is TGTGCCAGCAGTGAGGGTTACGAGGGAATGGGTCAGCCCCAGCATTTT. It is translated as CASSEGYEGMGQPQHF.

CDR3 DNA: TGTGCCAGCAGCTCACCGGACAGATTAGCCAAAAACATTCAGTACTTC. It encodes CASSSPDRLAKNIQYF. The V call is TRBV7-2, the J call TRBJ2-4, with a possible D match to TRBD1 (6 bases). V was shortened by 4 bases and J by 0 bases, with 13 bases between the two germline ends. This CDR3 has 16 amino acids. CDR1 SGHTA and CDR2 FQGNSA come from the germline V gene.

In this sample, this clonotype turned up many times. J is TRBJ1-2 and V is TRBV12-3 or TRBV12-4, with D possibly matching TRBD1 (5 bases). V lost 4 bases and J lost 1, with 13 bases in between. The CDR3 length is 15 residues. In DNA, the CDR3 is TGTGCCAGCAGTTCTAGGGACGACCTTAACTATGGCTACACCTTC. This gives the protein CASSSRDDLNYGYTF.

The rearrangement uses TRBV7-9 and TRBJ1-2, with a possible D match to TRBD1 (6 bases). Germline CDR1 SEHNR, CDR2 FQNEAQ (reference sequence). The CDR3 is made up of 13 amino acids. V lost 7 bases to trimming and J lost 4 bases, with 13 bases between them. In DNA, the CDR3 is TGTGCCAGCACCGAGGGGGGAGTCTATGGCTACACCTTC. This codes for CASTEGGVYGYTF.

This clonotype came up a few times. The chain uses TRBV5-1 and TRBJ2-6, with D hard to call. This CDR3 has 15 residues. The V and J ends lost 0 bases and 4 bases respectively, with 8 bases between them. Germline V gives CDR1 SGHRS, CDR2 YFSETQ. The CDR3 here is CASSLVRMGANVLTF. The DNA of the CDR3 is TGCGCCAGCAGCTTGGTACGGATGGGGGCCAACGTCCTGACTTTC.

V and J are TRBV30 and TRBJ2-4; no definite D call. The CDR3 runs 18 residues. Germline V lookup: CDR1 GTSNPN, CDR2 SVGIG (reference sequence). V was trimmed by 2 bases and J by 0 bases, leaving 20 bases between them. CDR3 amino acids: CAWSPPFPAQLAKNIQYF. In DNA form, the CDR3 reads TGTGCCTGGAGTCCCCCTTTCCCGGCGCAATTAGCCAAAAACATTCAGTACTTC. Together with reference TRBV30 and TRBJ2-4, the CDR3 gives the full variable domain: SQTIHQWPATLVQPVGSPLSLECTVEGTSNPNLYWYRQAAGRGLQLLFYSVGIGQISSEVPQNLSASRPQDRQFILSSKKLLLSDSGFYLCAWSPPFPAQLAKNIQYFGAGTRLSVL.

J is TRBJ1-1 and V is TRBV9, with 7 bases lining up with TRBD1. Losses at the gene ends were 3 bases for V and 4 bases for J; bases not matched to a gene: 9. This CDR3 has 15 amino acids. CDR1 and CDR2 (germline): SGDLS, YYNGEE. In DNA, the CDR3 is TGTGCCAGCAGCGGAGGGCCCGCAGGGGGCACTGAAGCTTTCTTT. Its translation: CASSGGPAGGTEAFF.

The rearrangement uses TRBV19 and TRBJ1-2, with a weak D call TRBD1 (5 bases). V was clipped by 4 bases and J by 11 bases, with 17 bases between them. The CDR3 loop spans 13 amino acids. CDR1 and CDR2 (germline): LNHDA, SQIVND (reference sequence). The DNA for the CDR3 is TGTGCCAGTAGTACCCGGACGGGACCAAGGTACACCTTC. This encodes CASSTRTGPRYTF.

This clonotype was seen ten or more times. This chain uses TRBV6-5 with TRBJ1-1; 7 bases map to TRBD1. Germline CDR1 is MNHEY and CDR2 is SVGAGI. J was trimmed by 4 bases and V by 2 bases; bases with no gene match: 13. This CDR3 spans 17 amino acids. The CDR3 here is CASSYPHRGLWGTEAFF. The CDR3 DNA sequence: TGTGCCAGCAGTTACCCCCACAGGGGATTATGGGGCACTGAAGCTTTCTTT.

This clonotype was detected only a few times. The chain links TRBV7-2 to TRBJ1-2; TRBD1 matches 8 bases. Germline values: CDR1 SGHTA, CDR2 FQGNSA. This CDR3 is 15 amino acids long. J was trimmed by 8 bases and V by 5 bases; bases with no gene match: 13. The CDR3 region is CASSRNPGQAQGYTF. The CDR3 DNA reads TGTGCCAGCAGCAGAAATCCGGGACAGGCTCAGGGCTACACCTTC.

The V and J genes are TRBV7-2 and TRBJ2-3; D not resolved. Germline CDR1 is SGHTA and CDR2 is FQGNSA. This CDR3 is built from 13 residues. V was trimmed by 2 bases and J by 6 bases, leaving 9 bases between them. DNA of the CDR3: TGTGCCAGCAGCTTATCGTCGGGTGATACGCAGTATTTT. Translation gives CASSLSSGDTQYF.

A note on this clonotype: A read error may account for a junction end that differs from germline. The chain employs TRBV19 and TRBJ1-5; maybe TRBD1 (6 bases). The CDR3 spans 15 residues. The V gene's germline CDR1 is LNHDA and CDR2 SQIVND (reference sequence). CDR3 sequence (DNA): TGTGCCAGTAGTATAGGGGGGGGGCAGGATCAGCCCCAGCGTTTT. Protein: CASSIGGGQDQPQRF.

Many counts were recorded for this clonotype. This chain uses TRBV6-1 with TRBJ2-2, with 7 bases identical to TRBD1. Trimming took 6 bases from V and 5 from J; bases not matched to a gene: 3. Germline loops: CDR1 MNHNS, CDR2 SASEGT. The CDR3 runs 13 residues. CDR3 nucleotides: TGTGCCAGCAGGCGACAGGGTACCGGGGAGCTGTTTTTT. This encodes CASRRQGTGELFF.